This T cell receptor beta chain was sequenced for a study of blood T cell repertoires in COVID-19. As for the study in general: Sources were T cells, B-cell-depleted T cells, or PBMCs; the material itself was cDNA or gDNA.

This clone was found once. In the original processing: From reference gene primer amplification, estimates of nucleated cell counts were derived. Data came from immunoSEQ multiplex PCR; TCRdb stores just in-frame clones and leaves some out. V and J calls and clone size are copied from that table; D and trimming were computed from the DNA. The data hold about 140,000 clones, with more than 80% observed a single time. Sample: peripheral blood. The receptor's source is a human donor in a cohort sampled during active COVID-19.

The CDR3: CASSLGQGGIYGYTF. CDR3 DNA sequence: TGTGCCAGCAGTTTAGGACAGGGGGGAATCTATGGCTACACCTTC. The chain couples TRBV9 to TRBJ1-2, with TRBD1 matching 10 bases. Germline CDR1 is SGDLS and CDR2 is YYNGEE. Trimming at V came to 5 bases and at J to 4 bases, leaving 8 bases not matched to a gene. The CDR3 totals 15 residues.